This T cell receptor beta chain was identified in a study of spatial heterogeneity in lung cancer. Turning to the study itself: Sequencing covered available follow-up PBMC samples collected a median of approximately 2 years after resection.

Indicated time point: blood at routine non-recurrence follow-up after resection. Material for sequencing was whole RNA from tumor, nontumor lung or frozen PBMC, left unsorted. Unique molecular identifiers, one per molecule, were present on every TCR cDNA molecule. TCRdb processed the 5' RACE reads anew with MiXCR; each CDR3 protein has one entry. The sample yields tens of thousands of distinct CDR3 sequences, roughly 21% seen once. This clonotype turned up a few times. V was cut by 4 bases and J by 2 bases, with 16 bases left in between. The CDR3 runs 16 residues. The germline gives CDR1 MNHEY, CDR2 SVGEGT.

This chain joins TRBV6-2 or TRBV6-3 and TRBJ2-3; D may match TRBD1 or TRBD2 (5 bases each). The sequences come from PBMCs, collected at follow-up. This TCR derives from a male donor with early-stage non-small cell lung cancer. Here the CDR3 DNA reads TGTGCCAGCAGTTGGGACCCCCAAGCGAACACAGATACGCAGTATTTT. Its protein is CASSWDPQANTDTQYF.